One sample yielded the 30 T cell receptor beta chains listed below, sequenced in a study of blood T cell repertoires in COVID-19. The data were produced by immunoSEQ multiplex PCR, yet TCRdb's version contains in-frame clones alone and is incomplete. Here the sample spans over 85,000 clones, around four fifths being singletons. Sequencing input: peripheral blood. These receptors were taken from a human donor in a cohort sampled during active COVID-19.

J is TRBJ1-4 and V is TRBV7-9, with 8 bases fitting TRBD1. Per the germline V gene, CDR1 is SEHNR and CDR2 is FQNEAQ (reference sequence). The trim removed 4 bases at V and 6 bases at J, leaving 7 bases unmatched. The CDR3 contains 15 residues. The CDR3 is CASSSRTGPYEKLFF. The CDR3 nucleotides are TGTGCCAGCAGCTCCAGGACAGGGCCTTATGAAAAACTGTTTTTT.

The chain recombines TRBV9 with TRBJ1-2; a possible D gene is TRBD1 (5 bases). CDR1 and CDR2 from the germline V gene are SGDLS and YYNGEE. The V and J ends lost 7 bases and 3 bases respectively, with 25 bases between them. This CDR3 spans 17 amino acids. In DNA, the CDR3 is TGTGCCAGCCCGCCCTGTCTCGGGGCAGGGAGGCACTATGGCTACACCTTC. This sequence encodes CASPPCLGAGRHYGYTF.

The chain recombines TRBV7-2 with TRBJ2-5, with D maybe TRBD1 (6 bases). The CDR3 has 17 residues. Between the trimmed V and J ends, which lost 4 bases and 1 base, there was a span of 19 bases. Germline V CDR1 and CDR2: SGHTA, FQGNSA. The CDR3 region has the DNA TGTGCCAGCAGCTCACGCCCCTACAGGGCCCCCCAAGAGACCCAGTACTTC. The encoded protein is CASSSRPYRAPQETQYF.

The table lists this clone with a few counts. This chain links TRBV2 with TRBJ2-7, with TRBD1 matching over 8 bases. J lost 2 bases, V lost 6 bases, and 9 bases had no gene match. Germline V gene lookup returns CDR1 SNHLY and CDR2 FYNNEI. The CDR3 has 15 residues. Here the CDR3 reads CASRDSGTGAYEQYF. CDR3 nucleotides: TGTGCCAGCAGGGATTCCGGGACAGGAGCCTACGAGCAGTACTTC. Full variable domain (rest looked up from reference TRBV2 and TRBJ2-7): EPEVTQTPSHQVTQMGQEVILRCVPISNHLYFYWYRQILGQKVEFLVSFYNNEISEKSEIFDDQFSVERPDGSNFTLKIRSTKLEDSAMYFCASRDSGTGAYEQYFGPGTRLTVT.

This clone was seen just once. The chain combines TRBV7-2 with TRBJ2-5; possible D gene TRBD2, 6 bases. This CDR3 comprises 14 residues. Germline assignment: CDR1 SGHTA and CDR2 FQGNSA. V gave up 5 bases and J gave up 1 base, with 11 bases separating them. In DNA form, the CDR3 reads TGTGCCAGCAGCCCCGGACTAACCCAAGAGACCCAGTACTTC. Protein product: CASSPGLTQETQYF. Complete variable domain (other parts from reference TRBV7-2 and TRBJ2-5): GAGVSQSPSNKVTEKGKDVELRCDPISGHTALYWYRQSLGQGLEFLIYFQGNSAPDKSGLPSDRFSAERTGGSVSTLTIQRTQQEDSAVYLCASSPGLTQETQYFGPGTRLLVL.

V usage is TRBV4-3 and J usage is TRBJ2-7, with a tentative D call TRBD2 (6 bases). The CDR3 covers 15 residues. Per germline, CDR1 LGHNA and CDR2 YSLEER. V was pared by 1 base and J by 4 bases, with 14 bases between. CDR3 DNA: TGCGCCAGCAGCCAAGTCGCTTATGGGAGGTACGAGCAGTACTTC. This sequence encodes CASSQVAYGRYEQYF.

The rearrangement uses TRBV29-1 and TRBJ2-5; 9 bases map to TRBD2. V was pared by 0 bases and J by 5 bases, with 10 bases of the junction left unmatched. The CDR3 loop spans 16 amino acids. Germline-derived CDR1 and CDR2 are SQVTM and ANQGSEA. The CDR3 sequence is CSVEDWERGAWETQYF. The CDR3 region has the DNA TGCAGCGTTGAAGATTGGGAGCGGGGGGCGTGGGAGACCCAGTACTTC.

V is TRBV7-2 and J is TRBJ2-3, with 9 bases that match TRBD2. This CDR3 spans 15 amino acids. After removal of 5 bases from V and 1 base from J, the junction contained 4 bases not matched to a gene. Germline V gene lookup returns CDR1 SGHTA and CDR2 FQGNSA. This CDR3 is CASSRGGAGTDTQYF. DNA for the CDR3: TGTGCCAGCAGCCGCGGGGGGGCGGGCACAGATACGCAGTATTTT. The complete variable domain, with remaining parts taken from reference TRBV7-2 and TRBJ2-3, reads GAGVSQSPSNKVTEKGKDVELRCDPISGHTALYWYRQSLGQGLEFLIYFQGNSAPDKSGLPSDRFSAERTGGSVSTLTIQRTQQEDSAVYLCASSRGGAGTDTQYFGPGTRLTVL.

In this sample, this clone turned up a few times. DNA for the CDR3: TGTGCCAGTAACCCGCGGGACAGGGGGCTGTACACCATATATTTT. Translating gives CASNPRDRGLYTIYF. The genes are TRBV19 and TRBJ1-3; 12 bases are a match to TRBD1. The CDR3 consists of 15 residues. V dropped 7 bases and J dropped 8; count of bases not matched to a gene: 9. In germline, CDR1 is LNHDA, CDR2 SQIVND (reference sequence).

The chain recombines TRBV21-1 with TRBJ2-7; TRBD1 is the table's D call and was not checked against the DNA. TRBV21-1 is designated a pseudogene. The CDR3 consists of 22 residues. This CDR3 reads CASSKETAIRGRSGAWVYEQYF. In nucleotides, the CDR3 is TGTGCCAGCAGCAAAGAGACAGCAATAAGGGGTCGGAGTGGGGCATGGGTTTACGAGCAGTACTTC.

V is TRBV4-3 and J is TRBJ2-3; 7 bases line up with TRBD1. There are 14 residues in the CDR3. V shed 4 bases, J shed 2 bases, and the junction held 3 bases outside the gene matches. The germline V gene encodes CDR1 LGHNA and CDR2 YSLEER. This chain's CDR3 is CASSRDSYTDTQYF. The CDR3 DNA reads as TGCGCCAGCAGCCGGGACAGCTACACAGATACGCAGTATTTT.

The chain carries TRBV11-2 and TRBJ1-2; D uncertain. V lost 2 bases and J 8 bases, leaving 18 bases between the germline ends. The CDR3 is made up of 15 amino acids. Germline loops: CDR1 SGHAT, CDR2 FQNNGV. The CDR3 bases are TGTGCCAGCAGCTTATCTCTGGCGGGCTCAGGAGGCTACACCTTC. It is translated as CASSLSLAGSGGYTF.

V is TRBV19 and J is TRBJ1-4; perhaps TRBD1 as D (5 bases). Germline V gives CDR1 LNHDA, CDR2 SQIVND (reference sequence). Trimming stripped 5 bases from V and 0 bases from J, with 10 bases between. This CDR3 has 15 residues. The CDR3 sequence is CASSLPGSTNEKLFF. The CDR3 DNA sequence: TGTGCCAGTAGTCTCCCAGGGTCAACTAATGAAAAACTGTTTTTT.

The V and J genes are TRBV9 and TRBJ1-1; maybe TRBD1 (6 bases). V shed 4 bases and J shed 1 base, with 14 bases lying between them. In germline, CDR1 is SGDLS, CDR2 YYNGEE. The CDR3 loop spans 15 amino acids. Here the CDR3 DNA reads TGTGCCAGCAGCCCCTATTTGACAGGGAACACTGAAGCTTTCTTT. The encoded protein is CASSPYLTGNTEAFF.

The chain carries TRBV19 and TRBJ2-3; 10 nucleotides line up with TRBD1. The ends lost 7 bases at V and 5 bases at J; junction bases unmatched: 3. Germline-derived CDR1 and CDR2 are LNHDA and SQIVND (reference sequence). The CDR3 sequence is 13 residues long. The CDR3 coding sequence is TGTGCCAGTAAGACAGGGGGCTTAGATACGCAGTATTTT. Its translation: CASKTGGLDTQYF.

This clone was recorded once. The chain links TRBV9 to TRBJ2-3; D possibly corresponds to TRBD2 (6 bases). Trimming stripped 4 bases from V and 1 base from J, with 13 bases between. The CDR3 sequence is 15 residues long. The V gene's germline CDR1 is SGDLS and CDR2 YYNGEE. CDR3 sequence reads: CASSITSFGTDTQYF. CDR3 sequence (DNA): TGTGCCAGCAGCATCACTAGCTTTGGCACAGATACGCAGTATTTT.

The J gene is TRBJ2-5, the V gene TRBV7-3; maybe TRBD2 (6 bases). CDR1 is SGHTA, CDR2 FQGTGA, per germline. V was clipped by 5 bases and J by 5 bases, with 12 bases between them. The CDR3 length is 13 residues. The CDR3 DNA sequence: TGTGCCAGCAGCCAGGGACTCCTCGAGACCCAGTACTTC. This translates into CASSQGLLETQYF.

The chain uses TRBV7-9 and TRBJ2-2, with D perhaps matching TRBD2 (5 bases). Per germline, CDR1 SEHNR and CDR2 FQNEAQ (reference sequence). This CDR3 region has 12 residues. Trimming took off 5 bases at V and 6 bases at J, with 7 bases between the two ends. CDR3: CASSREAGELFF. The CDR3 DNA reads TGTGCCAGCAGCCGGGAAGCCGGGGAGCTGTTTTTT.

The chain is built from TRBV6-4 and TRBJ1-1, with 9 bases identical to TRBD1. J was trimmed by 1 base and V by 5 bases; bases with no gene match: 5. This CDR3 has 15 amino acids. Germline V gene lookup returns CDR1 MRHNA and CDR2 SNTAGT. The CDR3 DNA reads as TGTGCCAGCAGTCGACAGGGGGAGCCGAACACTGAAGCTTTCTTT. Translation: CASSRQGEPNTEAFF.

This clone was picked up a small number of times. The chain is built from TRBV6-1 and TRBJ1-5; perhaps TRBD1 as D (5 bases). V lost 3 bases to trimming and J lost 6 bases, with 12 bases between them. The CDR3 is 14 amino acids. Germline CDR1 reads MNHNS; CDR2 reads SASEGT. The CDR3 DNA reads as TGTGCCAGCAGTGATGGAGGGGTGCCTCAGCCCCAGCATTTT. Its translation is CASSDGGVPQPQHF.

J is TRBJ2-7 and V is TRBV10-2; tentatively, D is TRBD2 (6 bases). The length of the CDR3 is 16 residues. With 6 bases removed from V and 2 bases from J, the gap between germline ends came to 20 bases. CDR1 is WSHSY, CDR2 SAAADI, per germline. The CDR3 DNA is TGCGCCAGCAGCCTAATGACTAGTGGAGCTACCTACGAGCAGTACTTC. Protein product: CASSLMTSGATYEQYF.

The chain joins TRBV19 to TRBJ1-5, with 8 bases fitting TRBD1. Germline assignment: CDR1 LNHDA and CDR2 SQIVND (reference sequence). J gave up 0 bases and V 5 bases, and 12 bases lay outside the gene matches. The CDR3 has 18 residues. DNA of the CDR3: TGTGCCAGTAGTGAACCGACAGGGGTCGATTATAGCAATCAGCCCCAGCATTTT. It is translated as CASSEPTGVDYSNQPQHF. Full variable domain (remainder filled in from reference TRBV19 and TRBJ1-5): DGGITQSPKYLFRKEGQNVTLSCEQNLNHDAMYWYRQDPGQGLRLIYYSQIVNDFQKGDIAEGYSVSREKKESFPLTVTSAQKNPTAFYLCASSEPTGVDYSNQPQHFGDGTRLSIL.

This clone turned up a few times. The chain's CDR3 is CASSPRAGQGQPQHF. CDR3 nucleotide sequence: TGTGCCAGCTCACCCCGGGCCGGTCAGGGTCAGCCCCAGCATTTT. V usage is TRBV18 and J usage is TRBJ1-5; possible D gene TRBD1, 5 bases. The CDR3 has 15 residues. CDR1 KGHSH and CDR2 LQKENI come from the germline V gene. Trimming took 3 bases from V and 6 from J, leaving 15 bases between them.

The rearrangement links TRBV12-5 to TRBJ2-4; D perhaps matches TRBD2 (5 bases). CDR1 is LGHNT, CDR2 FRNRAP, per germline. V lost 6 bases, J lost 6 bases, and 15 bases lay in between. This CDR3 contains 14 residues. As DNA, the CDR3 is TGTGCTAGTGGCCCACGGGGTTTTACAAACATTCAGTACTTC. Encoded protein: CASGPRGFTNIQYF.

The genes are TRBV6-2 or TRBV6-3 and TRBJ1-1; TRBD1 agrees at 7 bases. The CDR3 sequence is 16 residues long. Trimming cost V 2 bases and J 2 bases; bases outside gene matches: 8. Looked up from germline, CDR1 is MNHEY and CDR2 is SVGEGT. CDR3 residues: CASSYRFGQANTEAFF. The CDR3 nucleotides are TGTGCCAGCAGTTACCGTTTTGGACAGGCCAACACTGAAGCTTTCTTT.

This chain joins TRBV9 and TRBJ2-5; the match to TRBD2 covers 15 bases. Trimming cost V 4 bases and J 5 bases; bases outside gene matches: 6. Germline loops: CDR1 SGDLS, CDR2 YYNGEE. CDR3 length: 16 residues. The CDR3 coding sequence is TGTGCCAGCAGCAGGACTAGCGGGGGGGCCGTGGAGACCCAGTACTTC. Translation: CASSRTSGGAVETQYF.

The J gene is TRBJ1-4, the V gene TRBV27; unclear D gene. Germline loops: CDR1 MNHEY, CDR2 SMNVEV (reference sequence). The CDR3 length is 15 residues. V lost 3 bases and J 5 bases, leaving 13 bases between the germline ends. The CDR3 loop is CASSFTRAYNEKLFF. The CDR3 region has the DNA TGTGCCAGCAGTTTTACGAGGGCCTACAATGAAAAACTGTTTTTT.

CDR3 sequence reads: CASSQDLQGPGGYTF. In nucleotides, the CDR3 is TGTGCCAGCAGCCAAGATCTTCAGGGGCCGGGAGGCTACACCTTC. This chain joins TRBV4-2 and TRBJ1-2; D might be TRBD1 (6 bases). Germline V gene data show CDR1 as LGHNA and CDR2 as YNFKEQ. The germline V and J ends were trimmed by 0 bases and 8 bases, with 16 bases remaining between them. The CDR3 is 15 residues long.

V gene TRBV5-1 combines with J gene TRBJ1-4; 9 bases agree with TRBD1. The V gene end was trimmed by 4 bases and the J gene end by 7 bases; junction bases not matched to a gene: 5. Germline V gives CDR1 SGHRS, CDR2 YFSETQ. This CDR3 is 14 amino acids long. CDR3 in DNA: TGCGCCAGCAGCCCACAGGGGGCCGGTGAAAAACTGTTTTTT. The encoded protein is CASSPQGAGEKLFF. The full variable domain, in which reference TRBV5-1 and TRBJ1-4 provide the parts outside the CDR3, is KAGVTQTPRYLIKTRGQQVTLSCSPISGHRSVSWYQQTPGQGLQFLFEYFSETQRNKGNFPGRFSGRQFSNSRSEMNVSTLELGDSALYLCASSPQGAGEKLFFGSGTQLSVL.

The chain is built from TRBV9 and TRBJ1-5; 10 bases are shared with TRBD1. The CDR3 length is 15 residues. Germline CDR1 and CDR2: SGDLS and YYNGEE. Trimming took 3 bases from V and 3 from J; bases not matched to a gene: 3. The chain's CDR3 is CASSATGGLNQPQHF. CDR3 DNA sequence: TGTGCCAGCAGCGCGACAGGGGGCCTCAATCAGCCCCAGCATTTT.